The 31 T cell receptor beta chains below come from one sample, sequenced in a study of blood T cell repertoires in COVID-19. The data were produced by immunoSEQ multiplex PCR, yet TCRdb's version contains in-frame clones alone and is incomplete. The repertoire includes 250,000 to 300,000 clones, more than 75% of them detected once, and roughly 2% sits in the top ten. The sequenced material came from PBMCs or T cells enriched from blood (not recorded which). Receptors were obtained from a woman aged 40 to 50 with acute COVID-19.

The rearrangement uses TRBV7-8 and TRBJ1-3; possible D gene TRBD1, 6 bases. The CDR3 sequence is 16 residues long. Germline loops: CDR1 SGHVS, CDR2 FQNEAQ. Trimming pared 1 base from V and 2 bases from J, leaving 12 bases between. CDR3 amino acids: CASSLGGRQTGNTIYF. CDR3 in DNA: TGTGCCAGCAGCTTAGGGGGGCGACAGACTGGAAACACCATATATTTT.

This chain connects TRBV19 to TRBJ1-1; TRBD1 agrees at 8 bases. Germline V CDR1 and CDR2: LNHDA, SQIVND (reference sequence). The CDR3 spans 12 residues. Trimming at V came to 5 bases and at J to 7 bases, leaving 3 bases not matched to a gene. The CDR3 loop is CASSRQGSEAFF. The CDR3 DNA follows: TGTGCCAGTAGTCGACAGGGGAGTGAAGCTTTCTTT.

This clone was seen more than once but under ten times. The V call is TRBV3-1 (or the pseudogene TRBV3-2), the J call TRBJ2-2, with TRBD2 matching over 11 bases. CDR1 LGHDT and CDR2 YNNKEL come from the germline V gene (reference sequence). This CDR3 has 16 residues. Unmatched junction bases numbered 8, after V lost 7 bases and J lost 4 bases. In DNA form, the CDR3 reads TGTGCCAGCATCCTTAGCGGGGGGGCTGGCACCGGGGAGCTGTTTTTT. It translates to CASILSGGAGTGELFF.

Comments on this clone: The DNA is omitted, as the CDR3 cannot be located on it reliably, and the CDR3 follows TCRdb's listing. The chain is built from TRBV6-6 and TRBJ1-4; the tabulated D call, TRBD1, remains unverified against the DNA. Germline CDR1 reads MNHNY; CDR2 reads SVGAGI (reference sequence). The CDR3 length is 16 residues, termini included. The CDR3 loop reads CASSSSLGTGDEKLFF.

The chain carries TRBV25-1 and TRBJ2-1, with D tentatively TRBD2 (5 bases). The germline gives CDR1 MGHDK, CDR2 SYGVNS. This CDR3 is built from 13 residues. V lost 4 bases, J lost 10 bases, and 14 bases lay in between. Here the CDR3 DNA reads TGTGCCAGCAGTGCCGGAGGAGTCTTCGAGCAGTTCTTC. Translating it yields CASSAGGVFEQFF.

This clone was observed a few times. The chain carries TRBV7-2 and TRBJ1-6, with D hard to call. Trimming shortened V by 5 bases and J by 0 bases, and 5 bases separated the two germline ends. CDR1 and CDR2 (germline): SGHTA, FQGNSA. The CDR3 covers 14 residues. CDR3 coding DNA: TGTGCCAGCAGCCGGGGCTCCTATAATTCACCCCTCCACTTT. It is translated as CASSRGSYNSPLHF.

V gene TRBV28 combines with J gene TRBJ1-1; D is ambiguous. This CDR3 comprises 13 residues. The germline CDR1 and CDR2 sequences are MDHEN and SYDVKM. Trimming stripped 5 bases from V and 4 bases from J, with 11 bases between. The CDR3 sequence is CASSPIDPTEAFF. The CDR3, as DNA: TGTGCCAGCAGTCCGATAGATCCCACTGAAGCTTTCTTT.

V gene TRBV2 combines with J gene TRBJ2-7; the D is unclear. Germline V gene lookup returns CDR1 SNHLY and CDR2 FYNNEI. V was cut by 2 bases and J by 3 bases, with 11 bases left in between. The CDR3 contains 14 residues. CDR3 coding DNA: TGTGCCAGCAGTGAACGGCTAGTTAACTACGAGCAGTACTTC. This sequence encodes CASSERLVNYEQYF.

CDR3 residues: CASSPRGQSYEQYF. The DNA of the CDR3 is TGTGCCAGCAGCCCCAGGGGACAGTCCTACGAGCAGTACTTC. The rearrangement uses TRBV3-1 (or the pseudogene TRBV3-2) and TRBJ2-7, with 7 bases aligning to TRBD1. The CDR3 loop spans 14 amino acids. Trimming at V came to 4 bases and at J to 1 base, leaving 4 bases not matched to a gene. CDR1 is LGHDT, CDR2 YNNKEL, per germline (reference sequence).

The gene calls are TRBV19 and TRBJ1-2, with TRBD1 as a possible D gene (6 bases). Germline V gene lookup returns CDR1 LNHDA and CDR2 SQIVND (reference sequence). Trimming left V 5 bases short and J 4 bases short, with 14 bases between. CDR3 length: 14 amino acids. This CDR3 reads CASSPTTGSYGYTF. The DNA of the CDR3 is TGTGCCAGTAGTCCCACTACAGGGTCCTATGGCTACACCTTC.

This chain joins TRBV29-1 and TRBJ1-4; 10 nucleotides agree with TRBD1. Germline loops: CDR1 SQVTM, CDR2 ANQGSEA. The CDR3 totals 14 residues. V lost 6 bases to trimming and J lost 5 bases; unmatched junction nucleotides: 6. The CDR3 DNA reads TGCAGCGTAGCCGGGACAGGGGAAAATGAAAAACTGTTTTTT. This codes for CSVAGTGENEKLFF.

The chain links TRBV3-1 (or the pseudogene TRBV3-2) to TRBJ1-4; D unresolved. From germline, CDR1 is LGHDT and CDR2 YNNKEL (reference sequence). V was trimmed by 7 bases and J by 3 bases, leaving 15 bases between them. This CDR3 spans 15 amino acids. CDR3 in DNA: TGTGCCAGCACGTTCGGCGGAAGATCTAATGAAAAACTGTTTTTT. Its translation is CASTFGGRSNEKLFF.

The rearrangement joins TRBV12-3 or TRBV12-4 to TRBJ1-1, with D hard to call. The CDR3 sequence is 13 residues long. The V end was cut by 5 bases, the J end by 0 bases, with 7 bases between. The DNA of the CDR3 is TGTGCCAGCAGTCCCCAGATGAACACTGAAGCTTTCTTT. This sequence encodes CASSPQMNTEAFF.

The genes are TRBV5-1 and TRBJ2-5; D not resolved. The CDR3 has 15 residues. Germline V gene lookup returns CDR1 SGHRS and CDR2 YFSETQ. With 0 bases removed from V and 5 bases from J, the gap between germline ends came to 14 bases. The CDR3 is CASSLGATFTETQYF. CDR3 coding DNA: TGCGCCAGCAGCTTGGGAGCCACCTTCACTGAGACCCAGTACTTC.

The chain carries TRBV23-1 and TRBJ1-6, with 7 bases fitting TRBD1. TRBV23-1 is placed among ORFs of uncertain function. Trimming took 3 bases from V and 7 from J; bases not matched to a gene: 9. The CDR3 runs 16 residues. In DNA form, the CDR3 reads TGCGCCAGCAGTCAGCCAGACAGGGATCGGAATTCACCCCTCCACTTT. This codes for CASSQPDRDRNSPLHF.

The CDR3 DNA is TGTGCCAGCAGCTCCTCAGCGGGAGGGCCAACGACAGATACGCAGTATTTT. Its translation is CASSSSAGGPTTDTQYF. The J gene is TRBJ2-3, the V gene TRBV7-2; 10 nucleotides line up with TRBD2. The CDR3 sequence is 17 residues long. Germline trimming cut 4 bases from V and 3 bases from J; bases unmatched to any gene: 10. Germline CDR1 is SGHTA and CDR2 is FQGNSA.

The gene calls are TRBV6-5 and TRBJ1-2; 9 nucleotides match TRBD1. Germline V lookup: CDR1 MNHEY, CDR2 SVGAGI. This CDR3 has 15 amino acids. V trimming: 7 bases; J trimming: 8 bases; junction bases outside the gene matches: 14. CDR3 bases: TGTGCCAGCACCCCCTTTTATGGACAGGGGTCGGGCTACACCTTC. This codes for CASTPFYGQGSGYTF.

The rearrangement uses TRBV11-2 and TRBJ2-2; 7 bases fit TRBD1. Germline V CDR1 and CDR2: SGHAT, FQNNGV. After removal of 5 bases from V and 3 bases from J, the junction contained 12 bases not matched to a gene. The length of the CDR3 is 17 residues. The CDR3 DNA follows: TGTGCCAGCAGCCCCCGGGGCAGGGGGAGCGACACCGGGGAGCTGTTTTTT. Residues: CASSPRGRGSDTGELFF.

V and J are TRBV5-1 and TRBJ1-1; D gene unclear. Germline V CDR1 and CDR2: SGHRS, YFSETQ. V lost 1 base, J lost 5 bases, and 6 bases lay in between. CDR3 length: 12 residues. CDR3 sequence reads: CASSLPGTEAFF. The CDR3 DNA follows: TGCGCCAGCAGCTTGCCGGGAACTGAAGCTTTCTTT.

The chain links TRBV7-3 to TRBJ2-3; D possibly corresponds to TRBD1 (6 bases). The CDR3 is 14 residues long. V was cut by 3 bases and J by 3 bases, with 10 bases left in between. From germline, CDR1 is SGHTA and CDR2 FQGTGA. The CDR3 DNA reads TGTGCCAGCAGCTTCAGGGGTATGACAGATACGCAGTATTTT. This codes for CASSFRGMTDTQYF.

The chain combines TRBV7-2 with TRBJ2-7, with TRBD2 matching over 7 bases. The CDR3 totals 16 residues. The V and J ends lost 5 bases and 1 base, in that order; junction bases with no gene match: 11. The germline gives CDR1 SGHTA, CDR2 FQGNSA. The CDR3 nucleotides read TGTGCCAGCAGCCCCCAGGTGGGGGGAGGGTCCTACGAGCAGTACTTC. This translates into CASSPQVGGGSYEQYF.

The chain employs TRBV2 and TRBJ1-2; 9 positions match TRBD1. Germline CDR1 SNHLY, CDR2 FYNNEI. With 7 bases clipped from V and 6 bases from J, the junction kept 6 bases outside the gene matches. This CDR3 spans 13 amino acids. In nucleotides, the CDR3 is TGTGCCAGCATCGACAGGGGGAGGCATGGCTACACCTTC. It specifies CASIDRGRHGYTF.

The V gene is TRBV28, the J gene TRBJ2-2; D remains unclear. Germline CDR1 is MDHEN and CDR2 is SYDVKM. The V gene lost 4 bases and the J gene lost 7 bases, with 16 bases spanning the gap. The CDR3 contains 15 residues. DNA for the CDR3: TGTGCCAGCAGTTACACCAATACAGTCAACGGGGAGCTGTTTTTT. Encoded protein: CASSYTNTVNGELFF.

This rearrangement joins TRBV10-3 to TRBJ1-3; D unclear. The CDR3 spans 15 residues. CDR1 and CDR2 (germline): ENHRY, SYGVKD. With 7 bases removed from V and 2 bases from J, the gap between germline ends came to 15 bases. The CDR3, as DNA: TGTGCCATCATTTCGGGGTACGGGCCTGGAAACACCATATATTTT. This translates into CAIISGYGPGNTIYF.

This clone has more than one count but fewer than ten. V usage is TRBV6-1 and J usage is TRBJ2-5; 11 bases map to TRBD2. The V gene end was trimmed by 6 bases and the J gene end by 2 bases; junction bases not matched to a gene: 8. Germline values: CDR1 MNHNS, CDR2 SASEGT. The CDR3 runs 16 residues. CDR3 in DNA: TGTGCCAGCAGAGAAACGGGACTAGCGGCGCAAGAGACCCAGTACTTC. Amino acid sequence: CASRETGLAAQETQYF.

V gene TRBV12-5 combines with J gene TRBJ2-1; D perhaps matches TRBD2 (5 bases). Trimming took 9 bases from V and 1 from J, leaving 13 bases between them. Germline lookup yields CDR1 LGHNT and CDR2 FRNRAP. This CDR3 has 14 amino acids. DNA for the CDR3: TGTGCTAGCTCTCCGTCGGGGTCCTACAATGAGCAGTTCTTC. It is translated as CASSPSGSYNEQFF.

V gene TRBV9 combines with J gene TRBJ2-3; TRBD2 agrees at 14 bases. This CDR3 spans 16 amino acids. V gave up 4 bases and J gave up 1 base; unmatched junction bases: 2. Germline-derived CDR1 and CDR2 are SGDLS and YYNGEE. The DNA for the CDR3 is TGTGCCAGCAGCAGGGGACTAGCGGGGGGCACAGATACGCAGTATTTT. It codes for CASSRGLAGGTDTQYF. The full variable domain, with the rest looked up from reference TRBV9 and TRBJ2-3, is DSGVTQTPKHLITATGQRVTLRCSPRSGDLSVYWYQQSLDQGLQFLIQYYNGEERAKGNILERFSAQQFPDLHSELNLSSLELGDSALYFCASSRGLAGGTDTQYFGPGTRLTVL.

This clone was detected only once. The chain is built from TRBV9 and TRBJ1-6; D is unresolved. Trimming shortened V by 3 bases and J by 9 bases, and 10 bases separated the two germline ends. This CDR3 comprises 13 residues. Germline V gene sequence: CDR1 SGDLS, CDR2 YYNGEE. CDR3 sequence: CASSAEEPSPLHF. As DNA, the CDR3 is TGTGCCAGCAGCGCAGAGGAGCCTTCACCCCTCCACTTT.

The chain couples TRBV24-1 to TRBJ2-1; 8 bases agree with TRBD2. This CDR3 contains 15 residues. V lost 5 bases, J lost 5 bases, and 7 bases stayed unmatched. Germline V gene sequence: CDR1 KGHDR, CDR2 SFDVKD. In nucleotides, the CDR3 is TGTGCCACCAGTGCCCCGGGACTAGGTGACAATGAGCAGTTCTTC. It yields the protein CATSAPGLGDNEQFF.

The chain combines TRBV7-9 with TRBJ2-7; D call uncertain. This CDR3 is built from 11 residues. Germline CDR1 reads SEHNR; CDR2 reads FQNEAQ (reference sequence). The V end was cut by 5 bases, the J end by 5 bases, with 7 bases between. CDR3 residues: CASSRVHEQYF. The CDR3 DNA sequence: TGTGCCAGCAGCCGCGTACACGAGCAGTACTTC.

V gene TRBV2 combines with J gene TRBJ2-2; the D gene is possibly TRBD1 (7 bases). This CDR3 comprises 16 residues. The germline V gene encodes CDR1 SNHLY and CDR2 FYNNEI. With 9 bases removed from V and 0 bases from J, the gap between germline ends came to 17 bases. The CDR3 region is CASQGGSFANTGELFF. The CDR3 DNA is TGTGCCAGTCAGGGGGGCTCCTTCGCGAACACCGGGGAGCTGTTTTTT.